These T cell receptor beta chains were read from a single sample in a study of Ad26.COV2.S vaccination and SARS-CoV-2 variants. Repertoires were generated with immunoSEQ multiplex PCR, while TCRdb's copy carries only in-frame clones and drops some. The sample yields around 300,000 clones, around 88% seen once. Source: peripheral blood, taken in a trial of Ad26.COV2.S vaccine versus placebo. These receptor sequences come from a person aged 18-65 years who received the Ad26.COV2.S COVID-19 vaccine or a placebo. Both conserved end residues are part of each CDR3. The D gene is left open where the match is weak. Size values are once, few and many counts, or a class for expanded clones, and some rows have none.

CASSPWDVSSPLHF,TGTGCCAGTAGTCCGTGGGACGTTAGTTCACCCCTCCACTTT,-,TRBJ1-6,TRBV19,-
CAWYSGRAVIDEQFF,TGTGCCTGGTATAGCGGGAGGGCCGTTATAGATGAGCAGTTCTTC,-,TRBJ2-1,TRBV30,TRBD2
CASSFRTGLTDTQYF,TGTGCCAGCAGCTTTCGGACAGGGCTCACAGATACGCAGTATTTT,-,TRBJ2-3,TRBV14,TRBD1
CASSAGGTVYEQYF,TGTGCCAGCAGCGCAGGGGGGACAGTCTACGAGCAGTACTTC,-,TRBJ2-7,TRBV9,-
CASSLRDAPSGANVLTF,TGTGCCAGTAGTCTCCGGGACGCCCCGTCTGGGGCCAACGTCCTGACTTTC,-,TRBJ2-6,TRBV19,-
CASSQDVRRGGTDTQYF,TGTGCCAGCAGCCAAGATGTTCGGCGGGGGGGCACAGATACGCAGTATTTT,-,TRBJ2-3,TRBV3-1/TRBV3-2,TRBD2
CASSPNRGQPQHF,TGTGCCAGCTCACCAAACAGGGGCCAGCCCCAGCATTTT,-,TRBJ1-5,TRBV18,TRBD1
CSVDRTRQETQYF,TGCAGCGTTGACCGTACGAGGCAAGAGACCCAGTACTTC,-,TRBJ2-5,TRBV29-1,-
CASSSTLSYEQYF,TGTGCCAGCAGCTCGACTCTGTCCTACGAGCAGTACTTC,few,TRBJ2-7,TRBV7-8,-
CASSLEDYGYTF,TGTGCCAGCAGCTTGGAGGACTATGGCTACACCTTC,-,TRBJ1-2,TRBV5-4,-
CASSPQGVRTNEQFF,TGTGCCAGCAGCCCACAGGGGGTAAGAACCAATGAGCAGTTCTTC,-,TRBJ2-1,TRBV2,TRBD1
CASSFIQGGKLFF,TGTGCCAGCAGTTTCATTCAGGGGGGAAAACTGTTTTTT,-,TRBJ1-4,TRBV12-3/TRBV12-4,TRBD1
CASSRSGTGAGEQYF,TGTGCCAGCAGTAGATCCGGGACAGGGGCGGGCGAGCAGTACTTC,once,TRBJ2-7,TRBV6-5,TRBD1
CASSLAGETRLFF,TGCGCCAGCAGCTTGGCCGGAGAAACCAGACTGTTTTTT,-,TRBJ1-4,TRBV5-1,-
CASSLSGVNTEAFF,TGTGCCAGCAGCTTGTCCGGGGTGAACACTGAAGCTTTCTTT,-,TRBJ1-1,TRBV7-9,-
CASSLGPRPRVF,TGTGCCAGCAGTTTGGGACCTCGCCCTAGAGTTTTC,-,TRBJ2-7,TRBV12-3/TRBV12-4,-
CASSLEDRGSTGELFF,TGTGCCAGCAGCTTAGAAGACAGGGGGTCGACCGGGGAGCTGTTTTTT,-,TRBJ2-2,TRBV7-8,TRBD1
CASSPPRVRAGNTIYF,TGTGCCAGCAGCCCTCCGAGGGTCAGGGCTGGAAACACCATATATTTT,-,TRBJ1-3,TRBV2,-
CASSRTGGLETQYF,TGTGCCAGCAGTAGGACAGGGGGCCTGGAGACCCAGTACTTC,-,TRBJ2-5,TRBV28,TRBD1
CASSTPGLAGGNYNEQFF,TGCGCCAGCAGCACACCGGGACTAGCGGGAGGGAATTACAATGAGCAGTTCTTC,-,TRBJ2-1,TRBV5-1,TRBD2
CASNTGTGDGELFF,TGTGCCAGCAACACCGGGACAGGGGACGGGGAGCTGTTTTTT,-,TRBJ2-2,TRBV6-6,TRBD1
CAAARQSNDEQYF,TGTGCTGCTGCCCGACAGTCTAATGACGAGCAGTACTTC,many,TRBJ2-7,TRBV5-4,-
CASSHQGNTEAFF,TGCGCCAGCAGCCACCAGGGGAACACTGAAGCTTTCTTT,-,TRBJ1-1,TRBV4-1,-
CASSASSGGTYEQYF,TGTGCCAGCAGTGCCTCTAGCGGAGGCACCTACGAGCAGTACTTC,-,TRBJ2-7,TRBV6-2/TRBV6-3,TRBD2
CASSLPGKGETQYF,TGTGCCAGCAGTTTACCAGGGAAGGGGGAGACCCAGTACTTC,-,TRBJ2-5,TRBV28,-
CASSMRGEMGETQYF,TGTGCCAGTAGTATGAGAGGGGAGATGGGAGAGACCCAGTACTTC,-,TRBJ2-5,TRBV19,-
CASSQALRGENTEAFF,TGCGCCAGCAGCCAAGCTCTCAGGGGGGAGAACACTGAAGCTTTCTTT,-,TRBJ1-1,TRBV4-3,TRBD1
CASSLEGTGAYEQYF,TGTGCCAGCAGCTTGGAAGGGACAGGGGCCTACGAGCAGTACTTC,-,TRBJ2-7,TRBV5-6,TRBD1
CASGLVQGQGVNQPQHF,TGTGCTAGTGGTTTGGTGCAGGGACAGGGGGTCAATCAGCCCCAGCATTTT,-,TRBJ1-5,TRBV12-5,TRBD1
CASSARQGAAGSPLHF,TGTGCCAGCAGCGCACGACAGGGGGCCGCTGGTTCACCCCTCCACTTT,-,TRBJ1-6,TRBV4-2,TRBD1
CASSPGLAGPYEQYF,TGTGCCAGCAGCCCGGGACTAGCGGGACCTTACGAGCAGTACTTC,-,TRBJ2-7,TRBV3-1/TRBV3-2,TRBD2
CASSLEAGAREKLFF,TGTGCCAGCAGCTTAGAAGCGGGGGCACGAGAAAAACTGTTTTTT,-,TRBJ1-4,TRBV7-2,-
CASSVAERGPQETQYF,TGTGCCAGCAGCGTAGCAGAGCGGGGGCCCCAAGAGACCCAGTACTTC,-,TRBJ2-5,TRBV9,TRBD2
CASSITRGDTQYF,TGTGCCAGTAGTATAACGAGGGGAGATACGCAGTATTTT,many,TRBJ2-3,TRBV19,-
CASSDSPGVTEAFF,TGTGCCAGCAGTGACAGTCCAGGCGTCACTGAAGCTTTCTTT,-,TRBJ1-1,TRBV6-4,-
CASRSGTANTEAFF,TGTGCCAGCAGGAGCGGGACAGCGAACACTGAAGCTTTCTTT,once,TRBJ1-1,TRBV6-5,TRBD1
CASSDSQGGSGYTF,TGTGCCAGCAGTGACTCTCAGGGCGGTAGTGGCTACACCTTC,-,TRBJ1-2,TRBV6-4,-
CASTLRAGVPETQYF,TGTGCCAGCACCCTTCGGGCGGGGGTCCCGGAGACCCAGTACTTC,-,TRBJ2-5,TRBV2,TRBD2